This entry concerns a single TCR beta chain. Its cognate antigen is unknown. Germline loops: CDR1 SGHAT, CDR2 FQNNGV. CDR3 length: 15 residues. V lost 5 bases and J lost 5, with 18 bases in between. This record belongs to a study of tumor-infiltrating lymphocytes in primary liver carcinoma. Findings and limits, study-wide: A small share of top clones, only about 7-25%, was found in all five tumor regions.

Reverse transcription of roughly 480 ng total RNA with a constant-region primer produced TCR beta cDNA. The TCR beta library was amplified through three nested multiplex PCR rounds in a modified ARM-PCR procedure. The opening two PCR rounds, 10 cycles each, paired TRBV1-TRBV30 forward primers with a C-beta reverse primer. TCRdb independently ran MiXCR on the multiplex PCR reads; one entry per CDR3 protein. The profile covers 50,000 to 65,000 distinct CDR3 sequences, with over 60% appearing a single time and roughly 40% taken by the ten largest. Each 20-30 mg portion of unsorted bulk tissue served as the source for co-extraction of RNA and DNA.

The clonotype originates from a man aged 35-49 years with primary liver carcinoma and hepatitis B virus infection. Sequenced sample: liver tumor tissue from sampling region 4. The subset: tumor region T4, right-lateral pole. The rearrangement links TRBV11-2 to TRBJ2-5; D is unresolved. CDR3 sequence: CASSPAGLVPETQYF. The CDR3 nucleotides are TGTGCCAGCAGCCCCGCCGGGCTAGTCCCGGAGACCCAGTACTTC.